The 7 T cell receptor beta chains below all came from one sample that was sequenced in a study of OX40 agonist ivuxolimab in advanced cancers. Method: immunoSEQ multiplex PCR; TCRdb's copy keeps in-frame clones and lacks some. The sample holds fewer than 25,000 clones; just under 75% are singletons and the top ten take 18%. Sequencing was performed on CD4+ or CD8+ T cells sorted from blood, taken in a trial of the OX40 agonist ivuxolimab. All receptors derive from an adult with an advanced solid tumor such as melanoma, head and neck, liver or kidney cancer.

The V call is TRBV5-6, the J call TRBJ2-7; 7 nucleotides align to TRBD1. The CDR3 sequence is 14 residues long. Trimming removed 1 base from V and 4 bases from J; junction bases left unmatched: 5. CDR1 and CDR2 (germline): SGHDT, YYEEEE. The CDR3 region is CASSLKGAIYEQYF. The CDR3 DNA reads TGTGCCAGCAGCTTGAAGGGGGCCATTTACGAGCAGTACTTC.

The chain combines TRBV11-2 with TRBJ1-4, with 7 positions matching TRBD1. The CDR3 extends over 16 amino acids. V lost 5 bases and J lost 5; bases outside the gene matches: 11. Germline V gene lookup returns CDR1 SGHAT and CDR2 FQNNGV. CDR3 sequence: CASSPATGDMNEKLFF. For the CDR3, the DNA is TGTGCCAGCAGCCCAGCAACAGGGGACATGAATGAAAAACTGTTTTTT.

This clone was seen repeatedly, ten times or more. This chain joins TRBV28 and TRBJ2-1; 10 bases are shared with TRBD1. V was pared by 7 bases and J by 8 bases, with 11 bases of the junction left unmatched. The CDR3 runs to 15 residues. The germline V gene has CDR1 MDHEN and CDR2 SYDVKM. CDR3 bases: TGTGCCAGCATTGGGGTAGGACAGGGGGGGCATGAGCAGTTCTTC. This encodes CASIGVGQGGHEQFF.

V usage is TRBV9 and J usage is TRBJ2-7; D not resolved. Trimming removed 1 base from V and 6 bases from J, with 20 bases in between. Germline V gene sequence: CDR1 SGDLS, CDR2 YYNGEE. The CDR3 loop spans 16 amino acids. CDR3 residues: CASSVSREWVGSEQYF. Here the CDR3 DNA reads TGTGCCAGCAGCGTATCTCGAGAATGGGTAGGATCCGAGCAGTACTTC.

The J gene is TRBJ1-1, the V gene TRBV9, with TRBD1 as a possible D gene (5 bases). Germline V gives CDR1 SGDLS, CDR2 YYNGEE. With 4 bases removed from V and 5 bases from J, the gap between germline ends came to 12 bases. This CDR3 contains 13 residues. CDR3: CASSPGHFTEAFF. CDR3 DNA sequence: TGTGCCAGCAGCCCAGGACACTTTACTGAAGCTTTCTTT.

The chain has TRBV7-9 and TRBJ1-2; D gene ambiguous. The length of the CDR3 is 14 residues. Germline-derived CDR1 and CDR2 are SEHNR and FQNEAQ (reference sequence). The ends were cut back, 1 base at V and 4 bases at J, with 10 bases in the middle. CDR3 sequence: CASSLEFISYGYTF. DNA of the CDR3: TGTGCCAGCAGCTTAGAGTTCATCAGCTATGGCTACACCTTC.

This chain uses TRBV13 with TRBJ1-2; maybe TRBD1 (6 bases). Germline CDR1 and CDR2: PRHDT and FYEKMQ (reference sequence). With 7 bases removed from V and 1 base from J, the gap between germline ends came to 16 bases. CDR3 length: 15 residues. The CDR3 loop is CASTLGAGYNYGYTF. CDR3 bases: TGTGCCAGCACCCTGGGGGCAGGCTATAACTATGGCTACACCTTC.